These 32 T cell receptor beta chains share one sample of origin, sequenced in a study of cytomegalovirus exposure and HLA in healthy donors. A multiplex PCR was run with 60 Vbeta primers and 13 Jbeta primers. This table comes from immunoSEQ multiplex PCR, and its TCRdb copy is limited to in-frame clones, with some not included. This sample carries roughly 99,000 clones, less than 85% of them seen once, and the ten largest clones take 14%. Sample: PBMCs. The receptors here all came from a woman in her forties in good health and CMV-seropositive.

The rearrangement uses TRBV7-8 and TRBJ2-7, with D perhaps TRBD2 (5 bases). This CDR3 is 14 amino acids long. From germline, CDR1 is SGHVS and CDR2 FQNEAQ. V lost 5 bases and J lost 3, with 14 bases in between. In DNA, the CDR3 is TGTGCCAGCAGCCCGCACCCGGGGAACTACGAGCAGTACTTC. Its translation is CASSPHPGNYEQYF. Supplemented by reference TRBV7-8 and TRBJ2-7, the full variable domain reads GAGVSQSPRYKVAKRGQDVALRCDPISGHVSLFWYQQALGQGPEFLTYFQNEAQLDKSGLPSDRFFAERPEGSVSTLKIQRTQQEDSAVYLCASSPHPGNYEQYFGPGTRLTVT.

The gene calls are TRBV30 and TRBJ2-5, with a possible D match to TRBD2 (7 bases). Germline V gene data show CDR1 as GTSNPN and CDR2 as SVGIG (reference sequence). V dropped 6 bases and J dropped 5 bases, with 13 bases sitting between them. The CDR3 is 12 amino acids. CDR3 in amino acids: CACRGSGETQYF. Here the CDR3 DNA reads TGTGCCTGCAGGGGTAGCGGGGAGACCCAGTACTTC.

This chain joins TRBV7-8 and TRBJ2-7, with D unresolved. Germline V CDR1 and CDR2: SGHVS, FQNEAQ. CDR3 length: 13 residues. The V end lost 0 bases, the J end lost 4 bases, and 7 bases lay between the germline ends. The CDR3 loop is CASSLAARYEQYF. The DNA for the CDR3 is TGTGCCAGCAGCTTAGCGGCAAGATACGAGCAGTACTTC.

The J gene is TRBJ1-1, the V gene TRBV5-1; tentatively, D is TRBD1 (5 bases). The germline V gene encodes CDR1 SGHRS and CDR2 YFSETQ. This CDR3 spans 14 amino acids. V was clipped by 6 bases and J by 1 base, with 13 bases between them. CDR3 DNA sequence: TGCGCCAGCAACGAACAGGTGCCGAACACTGAAGCTTTCTTT. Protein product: CASNEQVPNTEAFF. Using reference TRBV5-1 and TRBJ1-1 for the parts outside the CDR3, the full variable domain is KAGVTQTPRYLIKTRGQQVTLSCSPISGHRSVSWYQQTPGQGLQFLFEYFSETQRNKGNFPGRFSGRQFSNSRSEMNVSTLELGDSALYLCASNEQVPNTEAFFGQGTRLTVV.

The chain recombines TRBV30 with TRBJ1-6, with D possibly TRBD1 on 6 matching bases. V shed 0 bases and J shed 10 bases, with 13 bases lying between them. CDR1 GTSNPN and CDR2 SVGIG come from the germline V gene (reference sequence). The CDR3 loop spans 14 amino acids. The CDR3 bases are TGTGCCTGGAGTGTACAGGGAGCGGGGTCACCCCTCCACTTT. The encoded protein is CAWSVQGAGSPLHF.

The CDR3 DNA reads TGTGCCAGCAGAAGGAGGGACAGGGTCGACGAAAAACTGTTTTTT. Translation gives CASRRRDRVDEKLFF. The V and J genes are TRBV7-2 and TRBJ1-4; 9 bases fit TRBD1. The CDR3 runs 15 residues. Trimming took 6 bases from V and 8 from J; bases not matched to a gene: 10. Germline CDR1 and CDR2: SGHTA and FQGNSA.

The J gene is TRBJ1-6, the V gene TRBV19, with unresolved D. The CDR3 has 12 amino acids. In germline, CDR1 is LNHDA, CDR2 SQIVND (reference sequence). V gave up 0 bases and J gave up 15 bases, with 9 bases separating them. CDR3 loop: CASSIEGSILHF. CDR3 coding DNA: TGTGCCAGTAGTATAGAGGGCAGCATCCTCCACTTT. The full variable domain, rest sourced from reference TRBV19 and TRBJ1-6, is DGGITQSPKYLFRKEGQNVTLSCEQNLNHDAMYWYRQDPGQGLRLIYYSQIVNDFQKGDIAEGYSVSREKKESFPLTVTSAQKNPTAFYLCASSIEGSILHFGNGTRLTVT.

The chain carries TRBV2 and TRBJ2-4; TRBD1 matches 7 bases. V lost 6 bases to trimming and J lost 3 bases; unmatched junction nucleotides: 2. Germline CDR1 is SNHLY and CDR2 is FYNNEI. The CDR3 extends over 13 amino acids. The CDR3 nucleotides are TGTGCCAGCAGGCCAGGGGGCAAAAACATTCAGTACTTC. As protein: CASRPGGKNIQYF.

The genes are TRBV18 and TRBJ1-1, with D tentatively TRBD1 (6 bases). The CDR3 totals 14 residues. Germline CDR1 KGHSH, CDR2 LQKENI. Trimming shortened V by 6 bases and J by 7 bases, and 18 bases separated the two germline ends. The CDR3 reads CASSPFDRQGEAFF. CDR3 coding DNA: TGTGCCAGCTCCCCCTTCGACAGGCAGGGTGAAGCTTTCTTT.

The CDR3 region is CAWSASPGGDEQFF. CDR3 sequence (DNA): TGTGCCTGGAGTGCCTCTCCGGGGGGCGATGAGCAGTTCTTC. This sequence joins TRBV30 and TRBJ2-1; possible D gene TRBD2, 7 bases. Trimming removed 1 base at V and 8 bases at J, with 15 bases between. Germline CDR1 and CDR2: GTSNPN and SVGIG (reference sequence). This CDR3 contains 14 residues.

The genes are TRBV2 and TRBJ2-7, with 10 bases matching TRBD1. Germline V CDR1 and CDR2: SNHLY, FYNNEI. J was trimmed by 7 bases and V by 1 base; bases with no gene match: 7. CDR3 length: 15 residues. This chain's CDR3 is CASSEVGTGAGEQYF. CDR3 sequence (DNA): TGTGCCAGCAGTGAAGTCGGGACAGGGGCGGGGGAGCAGTACTTC.

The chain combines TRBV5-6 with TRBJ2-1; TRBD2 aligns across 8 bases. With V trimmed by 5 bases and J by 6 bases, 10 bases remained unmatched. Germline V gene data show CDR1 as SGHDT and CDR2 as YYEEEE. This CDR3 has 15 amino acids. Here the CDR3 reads CASSFDGAGGNEQFF. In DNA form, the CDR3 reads TGTGCCAGCAGTTTTGACGGGGCGGGGGGCAATGAGCAGTTCTTC.

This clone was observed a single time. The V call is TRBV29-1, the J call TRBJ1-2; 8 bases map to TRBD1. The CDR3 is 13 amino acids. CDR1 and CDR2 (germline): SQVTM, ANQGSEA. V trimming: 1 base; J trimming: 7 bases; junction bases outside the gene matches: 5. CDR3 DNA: TGCAGCGTTGAAGTTACAGGGGGGATTGGCTACACCTTC. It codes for CSVEVTGGIGYTF.

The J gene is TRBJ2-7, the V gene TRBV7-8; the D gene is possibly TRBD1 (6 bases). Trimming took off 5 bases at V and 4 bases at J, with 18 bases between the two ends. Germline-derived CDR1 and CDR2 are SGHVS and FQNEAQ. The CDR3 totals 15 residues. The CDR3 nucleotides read TGTGCCAGCAGCGCCCTTAGGACAGTTACATACGAGCAGTACTTC. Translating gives CASSALRTVTYEQYF.

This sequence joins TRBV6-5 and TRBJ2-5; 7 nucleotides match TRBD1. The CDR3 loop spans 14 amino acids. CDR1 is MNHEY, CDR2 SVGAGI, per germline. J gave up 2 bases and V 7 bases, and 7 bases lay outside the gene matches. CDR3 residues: CASKTGSLQETQYF. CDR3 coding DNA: TGTGCCAGCAAGACAGGGAGTCTTCAAGAGACCCAGTACTTC.

CDR3 residues: CASMPGQSYEQYF. In nucleotides, the CDR3 is TGTGCCAGCATGCCGGGACAATCCTACGAGCAGTACTTC. The V call is TRBV6-1, the J call TRBJ2-7; maybe TRBD1 (6 bases). CDR1 and CDR2 from the germline V gene are MNHNS and SASEGT. The V end lost 7 bases, the J end lost 1 base, and 11 bases lay between the germline ends. The CDR3 is 13 amino acids.

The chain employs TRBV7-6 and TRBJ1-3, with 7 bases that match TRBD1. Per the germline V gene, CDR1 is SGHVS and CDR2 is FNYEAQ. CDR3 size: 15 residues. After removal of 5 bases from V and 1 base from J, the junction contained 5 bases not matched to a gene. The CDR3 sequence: CASSPLTGSGNTIYF. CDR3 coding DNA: TGTGCCAGCAGCCCTCTGACAGGGTCTGGAAACACCATATATTTT.

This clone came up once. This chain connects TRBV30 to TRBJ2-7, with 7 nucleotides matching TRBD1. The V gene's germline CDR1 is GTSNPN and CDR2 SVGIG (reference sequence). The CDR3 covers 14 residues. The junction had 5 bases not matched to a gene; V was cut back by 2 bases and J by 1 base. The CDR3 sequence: CAWSLGQLSYEQYF. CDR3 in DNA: TGTGCCTGGAGTTTGGGACAGCTATCCTACGAGCAGTACTTC.

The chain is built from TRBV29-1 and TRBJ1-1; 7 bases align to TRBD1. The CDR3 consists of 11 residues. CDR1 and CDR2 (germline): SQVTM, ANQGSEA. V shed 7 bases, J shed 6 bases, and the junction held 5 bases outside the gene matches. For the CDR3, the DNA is TGCAGCGCCACTCAGGGGGCTGAAGCTTTCTTT. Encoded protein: CSATQGAEAFF.

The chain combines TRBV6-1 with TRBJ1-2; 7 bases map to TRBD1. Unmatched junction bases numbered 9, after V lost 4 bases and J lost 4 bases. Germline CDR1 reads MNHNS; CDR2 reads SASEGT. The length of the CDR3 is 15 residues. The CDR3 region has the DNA TGTGCCAGCAGTGTAGGGGGGACAGTAGTCTATGGCTACACCTTC. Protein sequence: CASSVGGTVVYGYTF.

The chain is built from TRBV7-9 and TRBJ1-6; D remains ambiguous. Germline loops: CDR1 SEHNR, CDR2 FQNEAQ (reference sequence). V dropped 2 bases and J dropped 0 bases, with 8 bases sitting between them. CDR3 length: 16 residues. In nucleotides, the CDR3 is TGTGCCAGCAGCTTACTTACCAGCTCCTATAATTCACCCCTCCACTTT. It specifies CASSLLTSSYNSPLHF.

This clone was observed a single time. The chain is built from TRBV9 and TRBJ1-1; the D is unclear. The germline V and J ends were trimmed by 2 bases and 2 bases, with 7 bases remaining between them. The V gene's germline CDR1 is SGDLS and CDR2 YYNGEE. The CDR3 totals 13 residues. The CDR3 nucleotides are TGTGCCAGCAGCGTCACGGTTAACACTGAAGCTTTCTTT. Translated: CASSVTVNTEAFF. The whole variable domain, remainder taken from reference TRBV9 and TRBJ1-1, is DSGVTQTPKHLITATGQRVTLRCSPRSGDLSVYWYQQSLDQGLQFLIQYYNGEERAKGNILERFSAQQFPDLHSELNLSSLELGDSALYFCASSVTVNTEAFFGQGTRLTVV.

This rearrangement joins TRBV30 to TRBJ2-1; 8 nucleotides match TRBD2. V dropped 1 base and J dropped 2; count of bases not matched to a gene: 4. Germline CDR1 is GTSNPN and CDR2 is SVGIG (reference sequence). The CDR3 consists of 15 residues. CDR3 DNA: TGTGCCTGGAGTGAATTAGCGGGAACCTACAATGAGCAGTTCTTC. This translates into CAWSELAGTYNEQFF.

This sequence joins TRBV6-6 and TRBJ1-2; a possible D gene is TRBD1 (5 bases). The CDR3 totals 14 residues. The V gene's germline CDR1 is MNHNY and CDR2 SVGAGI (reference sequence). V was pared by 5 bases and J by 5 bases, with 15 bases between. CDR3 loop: CASSGPGGGYGYTF. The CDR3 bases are TGTGCCAGCAGTGGCCCTGGGGGGGGGTATGGCTACACCTTC.

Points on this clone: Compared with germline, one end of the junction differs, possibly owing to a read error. The CDR3 coding sequence is TGTGCCTGGAGTGTTTGGGGACAGGTCCTGTTC. Its translation: CAWSVWGQVLF. The chain couples TRBV30 to TRBJ2-7, with 8 bases fitting TRBD1. Germline assignment: CDR1 GTSNPN and CDR2 SVGIG (reference sequence). This CDR3 has 11 residues. Combining the CDR3 with reference TRBV30 and TRBJ2-7 gives the whole variable domain SQTIHQWPATLVQPVGSPLSLECTVEGTSNPNLYWYRQAAGRGLQLLFYSVGIGQISSEVPQNLSASRPQDRQFILSSKKLLLSDSGFYLCAWSVWGQVLFGPGTRLTVT.

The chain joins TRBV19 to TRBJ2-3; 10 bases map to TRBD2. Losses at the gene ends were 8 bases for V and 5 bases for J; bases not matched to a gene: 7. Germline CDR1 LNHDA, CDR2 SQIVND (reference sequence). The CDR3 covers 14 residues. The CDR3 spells CASASGGREDTQYF. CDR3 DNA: TGTGCCAGTGCTAGCGGGGGACGAGAAGATACGCAGTATTTT.

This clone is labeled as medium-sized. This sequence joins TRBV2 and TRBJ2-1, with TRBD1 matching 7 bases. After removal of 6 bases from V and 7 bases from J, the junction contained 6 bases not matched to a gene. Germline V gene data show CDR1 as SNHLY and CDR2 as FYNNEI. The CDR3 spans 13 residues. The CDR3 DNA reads TGTGCCAGCAGCTACAACAGGGGAAATGAGCAGTTCTTC. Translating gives CASSYNRGNEQFF.

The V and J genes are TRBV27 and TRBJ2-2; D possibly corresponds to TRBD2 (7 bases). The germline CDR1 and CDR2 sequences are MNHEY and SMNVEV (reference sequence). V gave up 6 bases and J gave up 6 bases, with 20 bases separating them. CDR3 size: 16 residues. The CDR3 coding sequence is TGTGCCAGCAGCCGCCTAGCGGTCGGGGGCCCCGGGGAGCTGTTTTTT. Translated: CASSRLAVGGPGELFF.

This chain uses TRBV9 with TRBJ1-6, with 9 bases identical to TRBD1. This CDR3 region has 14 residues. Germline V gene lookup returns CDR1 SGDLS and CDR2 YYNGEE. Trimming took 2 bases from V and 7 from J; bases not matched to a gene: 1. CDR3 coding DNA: TGTGCCAGCAGCGTGGGGACAGGGAATTCACCCCTCCACTTT. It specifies CASSVGTGNSPLHF.

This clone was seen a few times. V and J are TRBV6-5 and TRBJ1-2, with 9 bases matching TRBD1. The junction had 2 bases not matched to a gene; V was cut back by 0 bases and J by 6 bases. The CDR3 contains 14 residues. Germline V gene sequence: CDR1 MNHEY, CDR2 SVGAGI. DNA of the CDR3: TGTGCCAGCAGTTACTCGGGGACAGGGCATGGCTACACCTTC. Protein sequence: CASSYSGTGHGYTF.

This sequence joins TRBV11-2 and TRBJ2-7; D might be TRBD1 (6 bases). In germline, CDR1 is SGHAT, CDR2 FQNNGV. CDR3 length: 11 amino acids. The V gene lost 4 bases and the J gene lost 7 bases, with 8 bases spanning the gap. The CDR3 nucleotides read TGTGCCAGCAGCTCCCAGGGGGAGCAGTACTTC. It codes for CASSSQGEQYF.

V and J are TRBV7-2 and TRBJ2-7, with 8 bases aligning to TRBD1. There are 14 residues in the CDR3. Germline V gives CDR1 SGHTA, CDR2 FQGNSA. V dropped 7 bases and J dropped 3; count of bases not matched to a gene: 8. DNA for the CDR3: TGTGCCAGCAACGGCAGGGGGCTAAGCTACGAGCAGTACTTC. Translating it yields CASNGRGLSYEQYF.